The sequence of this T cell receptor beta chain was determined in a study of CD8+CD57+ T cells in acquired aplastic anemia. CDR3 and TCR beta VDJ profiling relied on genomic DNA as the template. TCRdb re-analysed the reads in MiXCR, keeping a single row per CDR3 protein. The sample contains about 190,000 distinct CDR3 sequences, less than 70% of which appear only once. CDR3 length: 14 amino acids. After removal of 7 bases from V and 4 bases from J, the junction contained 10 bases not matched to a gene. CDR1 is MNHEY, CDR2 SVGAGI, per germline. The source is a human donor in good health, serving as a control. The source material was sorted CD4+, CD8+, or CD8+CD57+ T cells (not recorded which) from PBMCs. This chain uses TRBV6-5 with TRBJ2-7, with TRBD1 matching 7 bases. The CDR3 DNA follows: TGTGCCAGCAATCTACAGGGGCAACAATACGAGCAGTACTTC. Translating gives CASNLQGQQYEQYF.